Below are 24 T cell receptor beta chains sequenced from a single sample in a study of shared clonotypes between healthy human individuals. The table came from immunoSEQ multiplex PCR; TCRdb's copy has only in-frame clones and leaves some out. The sample consists of over a million clones, approximately 97% of them appearing once. Sequences were obtained from naive CD4+ T cells sorted from blood. Subset indicated: CD45RA+ positively selected. The receptors derive from a man under 40 in good health.

The chain employs TRBV5-1 and TRBJ2-7; D unresolved. Between the trimmed V and J ends, which lost 0 bases and 2 bases, there was a span of 6 bases. The CDR3 is 13 residues long. CDR1 and CDR2 (germline): SGHRS, YFSETQ. The CDR3 DNA reads as TGCGCCAGCAGCTTGGCCGCGGCCTACGAGCAGTACTTC. Translated: CASSLAAAYEQYF.

CDR3 region: CASRPGGSTDTQYF. For the CDR3, the DNA is TGTGCCAGTAGGCCGGGAGGAAGCACAGATACGCAGTATTTT. The chain has TRBV19 and TRBJ2-3; TRBD2 agrees at 7 bases. Losses at the gene ends were 6 bases for V and 0 bases for J; bases not matched to a gene: 3. From germline, CDR1 is LNHDA and CDR2 SQIVND (reference sequence). The CDR3 sequence is 14 residues long.

The V call is TRBV10-2, the J call TRBJ2-3, with 9 bases aligning to TRBD2. Germline loops: CDR1 WSHSY, CDR2 SAAADI. Unmatched junction bases numbered 5, after V lost 8 bases and J lost 2 bases. The CDR3 length is 14 residues. CDR3 DNA: TGCGCCAGCCTGACTAGCGGATCCACAGATACGCAGTATTTT. Translating gives CASLTSGSTDTQYF.

With regard to this clone: Other nucleotide sequences from this sample produce the same CDR3. V usage is TRBV29-1 and J usage is TRBJ1-2; tentatively, D is TRBD1 (5 bases). The V end was cut by 4 bases, the J end by 0 bases, with 6 bases between. The V gene's germline CDR1 is SQVTM and CDR2 ANQGSEA. The CDR3 sequence is 12 residues long. CDR3 in amino acids: CSVGGANYGYTF. CDR3 nucleotide sequence: TGCAGCGTTGGGGGGGCTAACTATGGCTACACCTTC. Full variable domain (missing parts from reference TRBV29-1 and TRBJ1-2): SAVISQKPSRDICQRGTSLTIQCQVDSQVTMMFWYRQQPGQSLTLIATANQGSEATYESGFVIDKFPISRPNLTFSTLTVSNMSPEDSSIYLCSVGGANYGYTFGSGTRLTVV.

The genes are TRBV28 and TRBJ2-3; 11 nucleotides agree with TRBD1. The V gene end was trimmed by 6 bases and the J gene end by 4 bases; junction bases not matched to a gene: 3. CDR3 size: 14 residues. CDR1 MDHEN and CDR2 SYDVKM come from the germline V gene. The CDR3, as DNA: TGTGCCAGCAGGGACAGGGGGCGGGCAGATACGCAGTATTTT. This encodes CASRDRGRADTQYF.

This chain links TRBV15 with TRBJ2-1; 13 nucleotides align to TRBD2. Germline lookup yields CDR1 LNHNV and CDR2 YYDKDF (reference sequence). With V trimmed by 2 bases and J by 0 bases, 7 bases remained unmatched. There are 19 residues in the CDR3. The CDR3 sequence is CATSRPGLAGPSSYNEQFF. The CDR3 nucleotides read TGTGCCACCAGCAGACCGGGACTAGCGGGACCGAGCTCCTACAATGAGCAGTTCTTC. The variable domain in full, completed from reference TRBV15 and TRBJ2-1, reads DAMVIQNPRYQVTQFGKPVTLSCSQTLNHNVMYWYQQKSSQAPKLLFHYYDKDFNNEADTPDNFQSRRPNTSFCFLDIRSPGLGDTAMYLCATSRPGLAGPSSYNEQFFGPGTRLTVL.

As to this clone: At one end the junction does not follow the germline gene, possibly because of a read error. The chain couples TRBV29-1 to TRBJ1-1; D is unclear. In germline, CDR1 is SQVTM, CDR2 ANQGSEA. The CDR3 has 14 residues. CDR3 amino acids: CSVALDGVKTEAFF. The CDR3 DNA reads as TGCAGCGTTGCTTTGGACGGGGTGAAAACTGAAGCTTTCTTT.

Turning to this clone: Other nucleotide sequences in the sample specify the same CDR3. The CDR3 spells CASGNFNEQFF. CDR3 nucleotides: TGTGCTAGTGGGAATTTCAATGAGCAGTTCTTC. The V call is TRBV12-5, the J call TRBJ2-1; D call uncertain. The CDR3 runs 11 residues. Trimming removed 6 bases from V and 6 bases from J, with 6 bases in between. Germline V gives CDR1 LGHNT, CDR2 FRNRAP.

This chain links TRBV11-2 with TRBJ1-5, with 7 bases that match TRBD1. CDR1 is SGHAT and CDR2 is FQNNGV in the germline V gene. With 4 bases clipped from V and 3 bases from J, the junction kept 3 bases outside the gene matches. The CDR3 sequence is 14 residues long. The CDR3 DNA sequence: TGTGCCAGCAGCTCACAGGGGATCAATCAGCCCCAGCATTTT. Amino acid sequence: CASSSQGINQPQHF.

The chain combines TRBV5-1 with TRBJ1-3; 7 bases map to TRBD1. Looked up from germline, CDR1 is SGHRS and CDR2 is YFSETQ. The CDR3 has 15 residues. The V segment lost 4 bases and the J segment 3 bases; nucleotides outside the gene matches: 7. In DNA, the CDR3 is TGCGCCAGCAGCCGTGAGGGACAGAGTGGAAACACCATATATTTT. As protein: CASSREGQSGNTIYF.

V and J are TRBV11-2 and TRBJ1-1, with 7 positions matching TRBD1. The ends lost 5 bases at V and 7 bases at J; junction bases unmatched: 7. The CDR3 sequence is 13 residues long. Germline CDR1 is SGHAT and CDR2 is FQNNGV. In nucleotides, the CDR3 is TGTGCCAGCAGCCCGACAGGGAGAGGTGAAGCTTTCTTT. This translates into CASSPTGRGEAFF.

This chain uses TRBV5-1 with TRBJ2-2, with 10 bases that match TRBD1. From germline, CDR1 is SGHRS and CDR2 YFSETQ. The trim removed 3 bases at V and 7 bases at J, leaving 6 bases unmatched. This CDR3 is 15 amino acids long. CDR3 DNA: TGCGCCAGCAGCTCGACAGGGGGCGCAGGCGGGGAGCTGTTTTTT. It is translated as CASSSTGGAGGELFF.

This chain uses TRBV5-6 with TRBJ1-2; D not certain. This CDR3 contains 14 residues. V dropped 0 bases and J dropped 4 bases, with 10 bases sitting between them. CDR1 and CDR2 from the germline V gene are SGHDT and YYEEEE. The CDR3: CASSLGRNLYGYTF. CDR3 nucleotides: TGTGCCAGCAGCTTGGGGAGGAATCTCTATGGCTACACCTTC.

CDR3 sequence reads: CASSRLAVGSYEQYF. DNA for the CDR3: TGTGCCAGCAGTAGGCTAGCGGTCGGGAGCTACGAGCAGTACTTC. The genes are TRBV27 and TRBJ2-7; 7 nucleotides agree with TRBD2. Per germline, CDR1 MNHEY and CDR2 SMNVEV (reference sequence). CDR3 size: 15 residues. V lost 5 bases, J lost 3 bases, and 10 bases stayed unmatched.

The gene calls are TRBV28 and TRBJ2-1; 10 bases fit TRBD2. The CDR3 has 15 amino acids. V shed 4 bases, J shed 4 bases, and the junction held 4 bases outside the gene matches. In germline, CDR1 is MDHEN, CDR2 SYDVKM. CDR3 sequence reads: CASSSLAGIYNEQFF. CDR3 coding DNA: TGTGCCAGCAGTTCACTAGCGGGGATATACAATGAGCAGTTCTTC. Together with reference TRBV28 and TRBJ2-1, the CDR3 gives the full variable domain: DVKVTQSSRYLVKRTGEKVFLECVQDMDHENMFWYRQDPGLGLRLIYFSYDVKMKEKGDIPEGYSVSREKKERFSLILESASTNQTSMYLCASSSLAGIYNEQFFGPGTRLTVL.

The chain is built from TRBV5-5 and TRBJ1-1; D is undetermined. Germline loops: CDR1 SGHKS, CDR2 YYEKEE (reference sequence). V was pared by 5 bases and J by 0 bases, with 5 bases between. The CDR3 runs 12 residues. The CDR3 loop is CASRRMNTEAFF. CDR3 in DNA: TGTGCCAGCAGAAGGATGAACACTGAAGCTTTCTTT.

The chain employs TRBV30 and TRBJ2-7; perhaps TRBD2 as D (5 bases). There are 12 residues in the CDR3. Looked up from germline, CDR1 is GTSNPN and CDR2 is SVGIG (reference sequence). V lost 3 bases and J lost 7, with 13 bases in between. The CDR3 DNA follows: TGTGCCTGGAGCGGACTGAGCCTGGAGCAGTACTTC. It translates to CAWSGLSLEQYF.

V is TRBV19 and J is TRBJ2-1; a possible D gene is TRBD2 (5 bases). In germline, CDR1 is LNHDA, CDR2 SQIVND (reference sequence). The ends were cut back, 1 base at V and 9 bases at J, with 10 bases in the middle. The CDR3 is 13 residues long. As DNA, the CDR3 is TGTGCCAGTAGTATAGCACAGCGGAGTGAGCAGTTCTTC. Translation gives CASSIAQRSEQFF.

V and J are TRBV7-2 and TRBJ2-3; maybe TRBD2 (5 bases). V was pared by 3 bases and J by 11 bases, with 18 bases between. The CDR3 loop spans 14 amino acids. CDR1 is SGHTA, CDR2 FQGNSA, per germline. CDR3 amino acids: CASSFTRPGMLQYF. For the CDR3, the DNA is TGTGCCAGCAGCTTTACCCGGCCCGGGATGTTGCAGTATTTT.

The chain is built from TRBV7-9 and TRBJ1-3; the D is unclear. The CDR3 sequence is 14 residues long. Germline V gene data show CDR1 as SEHNR and CDR2 as FQNEAQ (reference sequence). V dropped 1 base and J dropped 0 bases, with 4 bases sitting between them. The CDR3 spells CASSLGISGNTIYF. The CDR3 bases are TGTGCCAGCAGCTTAGGGATCTCTGGAAACACCATATATTTT.

The gene calls are TRBV28 and TRBJ1-4; TRBD1 matches at 7 bases. The CDR3 is made up of 13 amino acids. Unmatched junction bases numbered 7, after V lost 7 bases and J lost 8 bases. In germline, CDR1 is MDHEN, CDR2 SYDVKM. The CDR3 loop reads CASNQGEPEKLFF. In DNA form, the CDR3 reads TGTGCCAGCAACCAGGGGGAACCCGAAAAACTGTTTTTT.

This clone was seen a handful of times. The genes are TRBV6-1 and TRBJ2-6; no definite D call. CDR1 is MNHNS, CDR2 SASEGT, per germline. This CDR3 has 15 amino acids. Trimming took off 4 bases at V and 0 bases at J, with 7 bases between the two ends. The CDR3 DNA reads as TGTGCCAGCAGTGTTCGGGTCTCTGGGGCCAACGTCCTGACTTTC. Translating it yields CASSVRVSGANVLTF.

The chain has TRBV7-9 and TRBJ2-7, with 8 bases aligning to TRBD1. Germline loops: CDR1 SEHNR, CDR2 FQNEAQ (reference sequence). The length of the CDR3 is 12 residues. Trimming took 6 bases from V and 6 from J; bases not matched to a gene: 4. CDR3 nucleotide sequence: TGTGCCAGCAGTCCGGACAGGGCCGAGCAGTACTTC. It yields the protein CASSPDRAEQYF. The variable domain in full, with the rest retrieved from reference TRBV7-9 and TRBJ2-7, is DTGVSQNPRHKITKRGQNVTFRCDPISEHNRLYWYRQTLGQGPEFLTYFQNEAQLEKSRLLSDRFSAERPKGSFSTLEIQRTEQGDSAMYLCASSPDRAEQYFGPGTRLTVT.

This clone was detected only once. The rearrangement links TRBV5-1 to TRBJ2-7; 11 bases align to TRBD2. CDR1 and CDR2 (germline): SGHRS, YFSETQ. The ends lost 4 bases at V and 3 bases at J; junction bases unmatched: 6. The CDR3 consists of 15 residues. The CDR3 bases are TGCGCCAGCAGCAAAGGGACTAGCGGTTACTACGAGCAGTACTTC. Its translation: CASSKGTSGYYEQYF.